A selection of T cell receptor beta chains follows, all from one sample in a study of blood T cells in healthy people across ages. Via MiXCR, TCRdb re-called the 5' RACE reads, giving one row per CDR3 protein. The repertoire holds hundreds of thousands of distinct CDR3 sequences, with roughly 47% as singletons. Sequences were obtained from blood. These TCRs come from a woman aged 55-69 years in good health. Both conserved end residues are part of each CDR3. Fields, in order: V gene, D gene, clone size, J gene, CDR3 protein, CDR3 DNA. A D gene is named only where the DNA matches it firmly. The size of a clone is reported for some rows only, either as once, few or many, or as a class for expanded clones.

V: TRBV20-1; D: NA; size: few; J: TRBJ1-5; CDR3: CSAFERKHLNQPQHF; DNA: TGCAGTGCTTTTGAACGGAAGCACCTCAATCAGCCCCAGCATTTT
V: TRBV25-1; D: NA; size: few; J: TRBJ2-7; CDR3: CASSHGQRRSRQYF; DNA: TGTGCCAGCAGTCATGGACAGCGACGGTCGCGACAGTACTTC
V: TRBV7-6; D: NA; size: few; J: TRBJ1-1; CDR3: CASSLTQGWETEAFF; DNA: TGTGCCAGCAGCTTAACACAGGGTTGGGAAACTGAAGCTTTCTTT
V: TRBV3-1; D: NA; size: NA; J: TRBJ1-3; CDR3: CASSLPDSGNTIYF; DNA: TGTGCCAGCAGCCTCCCTGACTCTGGAAACACCATATATTTT
V: TRBV28; D: TRBD2; size: NA; J: TRBJ2-3; CDR3: CASSLLADSTDTQYF; DNA: TGTGCCAGCAGTTTGCTAGCGGATAGCACAGATACGCAGTATTTT
V: TRBV6-5; D: NA; size: NA; J: TRBJ1-3; CDR3: CASRSDVDSSGNTIYF; DNA: TGTGCCAGCAGATCAGACGTCGACAGCTCTGGAAACACCATATATTTT
V: TRBV20-1; D: NA; size: few; J: TRBJ2-7; CDR3: CSARTRRRADSPEQYF; DNA: TGCAGTGCTCGGACGAGGCGGAGGGCCGACTCGCCCGAGCAGTACTTC
V: TRBV5-1; D: TRBD1; size: once; J: TRBJ2-1; CDR3: CASSLGQGAEEQFF; DNA: TGCGCCAGCAGCTTGGGGCAGGGGGCTGAAGAGCAGTTCTTC
V: TRBV13; D: TRBD1; size: few; J: TRBJ1-1; CDR3: CASSLWSGTGKSTEAFF; DNA: TGTGCCAGCAGCTTATGGAGCGGGACAGGGAAAAGCACTGAAGCTTTCTTT
V: TRBV7-8; D: NA; size: many; J: TRBJ2-6; CDR3: CAILDAGANVLTF; DNA: TGTGCCATCTTAGACGCCGGGGCCAACGTCCTGACTTTC
V: TRBV29-1; D: NA; size: many; J: TRBJ2-5; CDR3: CSVGEETQYF; DNA: TGCAGCGTTGGGGAAGAGACCCAGTACTTC
V: TRBV12-5; D: NA; size: NA; J: TRBJ2-1; CDR3: CASGPHRDENNEQFF; DNA: TGTGCTAGTGGTCCACACCGGGACGAAAACAATGAGCAGTTCTTC
V: TRBV11-2; D: TRBD1; size: few; J: TRBJ2-3; CDR3: CASSYDRGLGTTDTQYF; DNA: TGTGCCAGCAGCTACGACAGGGGGCTTGGAACCACAGATACGCAGTATTTT
V: TRBV11-1; D: NA; size: few; J: TRBJ2-5; CDR3: CASSRAGYQETQYF; DNA: TGTGCCAGCAGTAGGGCGGGATACCAAGAGACCCAGTACTTC
V: TRBV6-2/TRBV6-3; D: NA; size: NA; J: TRBJ1-1; CDR3: CASRRDRPNTEAFF; DNA: TGTGCCAGCAGACGAGACAGGCCGAACACTGAAGCTTTCTTT
V: TRBV7-2; D: TRBD1; size: NA; J: TRBJ1-5; CDR3: CASSLDGQGFQPQHF; DNA: TGTGCCAGCAGCTTAGATGGACAGGGGTTTCAGCCCCAGCATTTT
V: TRBV4-2; D: NA; size: NA; J: TRBJ1-3; CDR3: CASSQGSSGNTIYF; DNA: TGTGCCAGCAGCCAGGGGAGCTCTGGAAACACCATATATTTT
V: TRBV7-2; D: NA; size: NA; J: TRBJ2-7; CDR3: CASSFSRAYRASSCEQYF; DNA: TGTGCCAGCAGCTTTTCGCGGGCTTACAGGGCGAGCTCCTGCGAGCAGTACTTC
V: TRBV7-2; D: TRBD2; size: few; J: TRBJ2-5; CDR3: CASSWGRAQETQYF; DNA: TGTGCCAGCAGCTGGGGGAGGGCCCAAGAGACCCAGTACTTC
V: TRBV20-1; D: NA; size: NA; J: TRBJ2-3; CDR3: CSATGTDTQYF; DNA: TGCAGTGCTACGGGAACAGATACGCAGTATTTT
V: TRBV12-3/TRBV12-4; D: NA; size: NA; J: TRBJ2-7; CDR3: CASSLSPVRGNYEQYF; DNA: TGTGCCAGCAGTTTAAGTCCGGTGCGGGGTAACTACGAGCAGTACTTC
V: TRBV14; D: NA; size: NA; J: TRBJ1-6; CDR3: CASSQDLIYSYNSPLHF; DNA: TGTGCCAGCAGCCAAGATCTTATCTACTCCTATAATTCACCCCTCCACTTT
V: TRBV29-1; D: NA; size: NA; J: TRBJ1-2; CDR3: CSVEQVDGYTF; DNA: TGCAGCGTTGAACAGGTCGATGGCTACACCTTC
V: TRBV5-1; D: NA; size: NA; J: TRBJ2-3; CDR3: CASSLGEFSDTQYF; DNA: TGCGCCAGCAGCTTGGGGGAGTTCTCAGATACGCAGTATTTT
V: TRBV7-9; D: TRBD2; size: NA; J: TRBJ2-7; CDR3: CASSLASGGPSYEQYF; DNA: TGTGCCAGCAGCTTAGCCAGCGGGGGTCCCTCCTACGAGCAGTACTTC
V: TRBV3-1; D: TRBD1; size: NA; J: TRBJ1-5; CDR3: CASSRRGQGNQPQHF; DNA: TGTGCCAGCAGCCGCCGCGGACAGGGCAATCAGCCCCAGCATTTT
V: TRBV20-1; D: NA; size: few; J: TRBJ2-5; CDR3: CSARAGFMETQYF; DNA: TGCAGTGCTAGAGCCGGGTTTATGGAGACCCAGTACTTC
V: TRBV28; D: NA; size: many; J: TRBJ2-4; CDR3: CASSLGAGGRNIQYF; DNA: TGTGCCAGCAGCTTAGGGGCTGGGGGGAGGAACATTCAGTACTTC
V: TRBV7-9; D: NA; size: NA; J: TRBJ2-7; CDR3: CASSLDMAGYEQYF; DNA: TGTGCCAGCAGCTTAGATATGGCCGGTTACGAGCAGTACTTC
V: TRBV6-6; D: NA; size: NA; J: TRBJ1-1; CDR3: CASSYGRDTEAFF; DNA: TGTGCCAGCAGTTACGGTCGTGACACTGAAGCTTTCTTT
V: TRBV12-5; D: NA; size: NA; J: TRBJ1-1; CDR3: CASGLSPNGNTEAFF; DNA: TGTGCTAGTGGTTTGAGTCCGAATGGTAACACTGAAGCTTTCTTT
V: TRBV29-1; D: TRBD2; size: many; J: TRBJ2-3; CDR3: CSVEETSIGDTQYF; DNA: TGCAGCGTTGAAGAGACTAGCATAGGAGATACGCAGTATTTT
V: TRBV7-2; D: TRBD1; size: NA; J: TRBJ1-2; CDR3: CASSSQTGVNYGYTF; DNA: TGTGCCAGCAGTTCTCAGACAGGGGTTAACTATGGCTACACCTTC
V: TRBV9; D: NA; size: few; J: TRBJ1-2; CDR3: CASSVGKDGYTF; DNA: TGTGCCAGCAGCGTAGGGAAGGATGGCTACACCTTC
V: TRBV12-5; D: TRBD1; size: NA; J: TRBJ2-1; CDR3: CASGRDRAQMDEQFF; DNA: TGTGCTAGTGGTCGAGACAGGGCTCAGATGGATGAGCAGTTCTTC
V: TRBV28; D: TRBD1; size: NA; J: TRBJ2-5; CDR3: CASRSRGQGYQETQYF; DNA: TGTGCCAGCAGGAGTAGAGGACAGGGGTACCAAGAGACCCAGTACTTC
V: TRBV11-2; D: TRBD2; size: NA; J: TRBJ2-7; CDR3: CASSSRAGGNNEQYF; DNA: TGTGCCAGCAGCTCCAGAGCGGGAGGTAACAATGAGCAGTACTTC
V: TRBV28; D: NA; size: few; J: TRBJ2-7; CDR3: CASSPHRGTQSYEQYF; DNA: TGTGCCAGCAGCCCTCACCGCGGGACCCAATCCTACGAGCAGTACTTC
V: TRBV6-5; D: NA; size: NA; J: TRBJ2-1; CDR3: CASSYFLDSYNEQFF; DNA: TGTGCCAGCAGTTACTTTCTGGACTCTTACAATGAGCAGTTCTTC
V: TRBV20-1; D: NA; size: NA; J: TRBJ1-2; CDR3: CSARDHGGGGYTF; DNA: TGCAGTGCTAGAGATCACGGGGGAGGAGGCTACACCTTC
V: TRBV10-3; D: NA; size: NA; J: TRBJ2-2; CDR3: CAISPGGAGELFF; DNA: TGTGCCATCAGCCCAGGGGGGGCCGGGGAGCTGTTTTTT